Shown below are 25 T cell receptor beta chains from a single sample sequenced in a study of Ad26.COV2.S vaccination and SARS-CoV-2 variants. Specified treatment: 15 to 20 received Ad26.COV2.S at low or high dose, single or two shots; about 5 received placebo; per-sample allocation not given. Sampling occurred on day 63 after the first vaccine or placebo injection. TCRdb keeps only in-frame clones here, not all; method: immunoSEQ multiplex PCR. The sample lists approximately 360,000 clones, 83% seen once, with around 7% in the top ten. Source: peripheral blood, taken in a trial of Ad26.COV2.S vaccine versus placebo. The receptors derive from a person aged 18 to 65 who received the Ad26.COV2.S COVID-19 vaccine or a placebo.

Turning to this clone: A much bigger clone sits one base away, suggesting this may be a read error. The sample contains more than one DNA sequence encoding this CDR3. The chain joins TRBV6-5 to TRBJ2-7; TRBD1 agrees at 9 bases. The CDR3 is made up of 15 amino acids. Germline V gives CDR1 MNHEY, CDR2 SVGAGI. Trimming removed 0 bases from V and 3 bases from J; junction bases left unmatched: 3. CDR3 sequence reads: CASSYSTGGIYEQYF. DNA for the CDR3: TGTGCCAGCAGTTACTCTACAGGGGGCATCTACGAGCAGTACTTC.

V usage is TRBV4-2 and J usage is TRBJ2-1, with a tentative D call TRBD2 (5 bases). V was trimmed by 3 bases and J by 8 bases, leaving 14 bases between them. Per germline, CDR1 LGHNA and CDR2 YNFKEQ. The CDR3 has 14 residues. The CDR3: CASSHRLGGHEQFF. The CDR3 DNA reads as TGTGCCAGCAGCCACAGACTTGGCGGGCATGAGCAGTTCTTC.

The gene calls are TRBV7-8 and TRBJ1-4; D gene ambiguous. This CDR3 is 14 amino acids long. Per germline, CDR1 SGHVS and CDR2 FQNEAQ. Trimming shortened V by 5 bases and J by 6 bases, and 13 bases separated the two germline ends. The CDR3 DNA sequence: TGTGCCAGCAGCACCGAAATGGCCGATGAAAAACTGTTTTTT. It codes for CASSTEMADEKLFF. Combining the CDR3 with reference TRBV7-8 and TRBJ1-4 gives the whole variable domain GAGVSQSPRYKVAKRGQDVALRCDPISGHVSLFWYQQALGQGPEFLTYFQNEAQLDKSGLPSDRFFAERPEGSVSTLKIQRTQQEDSAVYLCASSTEMADEKLFFGSGTQLSVL.

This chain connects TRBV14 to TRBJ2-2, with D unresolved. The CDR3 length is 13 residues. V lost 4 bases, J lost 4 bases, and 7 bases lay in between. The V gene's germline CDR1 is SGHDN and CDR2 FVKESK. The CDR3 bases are TGTGCCAGCAGCCCCCAGATCACCGGGGAGCTGTTTTTT. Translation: CASSPQITGELFF.

As DNA, the CDR3 is TGTGCCAGCAGCTTTAGGGGTGGAGGGGCCAACGTCCTGACTTTC. Translation: CASSFRGGGANVLTF. The chain is built from TRBV7-3 and TRBJ2-6, with TRBD1 as a possible D gene (5 bases). The CDR3 sequence is 15 residues long. Germline assignment: CDR1 SGHTA and CDR2 FQGTGA. The ends were cut back, 3 bases at V and 4 bases at J, with 10 bases in the middle.

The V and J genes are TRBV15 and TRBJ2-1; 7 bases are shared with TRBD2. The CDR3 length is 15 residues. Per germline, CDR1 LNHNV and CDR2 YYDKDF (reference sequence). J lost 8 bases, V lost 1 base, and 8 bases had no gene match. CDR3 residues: CATSRGGAGTYEQFF. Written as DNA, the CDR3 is TGTGCCACCAGCAGAGGGGGAGCGGGAACCTATGAGCAGTTCTTC.

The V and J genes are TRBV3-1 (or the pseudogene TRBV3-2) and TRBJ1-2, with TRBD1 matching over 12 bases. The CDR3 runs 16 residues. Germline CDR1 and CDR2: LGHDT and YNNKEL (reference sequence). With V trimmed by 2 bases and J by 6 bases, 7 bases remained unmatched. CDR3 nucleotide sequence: TGTGCCAGCAGCCAAACCGGGACAGGGGGCAAGGATGGCTACACCTTC. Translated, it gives CASSQTGTGGKDGYTF.

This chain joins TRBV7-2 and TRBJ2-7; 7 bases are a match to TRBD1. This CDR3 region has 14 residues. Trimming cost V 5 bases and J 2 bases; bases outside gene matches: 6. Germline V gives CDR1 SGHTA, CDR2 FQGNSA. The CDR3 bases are TGTGCCAGCAGCCTCCTTGGGACAGCCTACGAGCAGTACTTC. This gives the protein CASSLLGTAYEQYF. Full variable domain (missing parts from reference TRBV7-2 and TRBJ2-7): GAGVSQSPSNKVTEKGKDVELRCDPISGHTALYWYRQSLGQGLEFLIYFQGNSAPDKSGLPSDRFSAERTGGSVSTLTIQRTQQEDSAVYLCASSLLGTAYEQYFGPGTRLTVT.

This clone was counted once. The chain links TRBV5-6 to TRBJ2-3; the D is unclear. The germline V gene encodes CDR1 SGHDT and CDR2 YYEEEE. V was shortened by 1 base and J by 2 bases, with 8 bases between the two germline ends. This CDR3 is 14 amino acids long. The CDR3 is CASSLSWDTDTQYF. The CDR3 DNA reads TGTGCCAGCAGCTTGTCCTGGGACACAGATACGCAGTATTTT.

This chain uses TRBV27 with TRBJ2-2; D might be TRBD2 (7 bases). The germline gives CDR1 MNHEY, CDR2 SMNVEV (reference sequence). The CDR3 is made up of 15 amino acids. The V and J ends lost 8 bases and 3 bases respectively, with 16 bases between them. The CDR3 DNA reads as TGTGCCAGCTCCTCCTGGGGGGGCCACACCGGGGAGCTGTTTTTT. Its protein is CASSSWGGHTGELFF.

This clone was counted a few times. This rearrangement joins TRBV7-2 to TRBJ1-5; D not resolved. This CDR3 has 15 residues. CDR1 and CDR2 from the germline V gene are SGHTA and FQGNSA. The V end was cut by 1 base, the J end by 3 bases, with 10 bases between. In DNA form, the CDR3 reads TGTGCCAGCAGCTTAGGGTCTGGCCCCAATCAGCCCCAGCATTTT. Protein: CASSLGSGPNQPQHF.

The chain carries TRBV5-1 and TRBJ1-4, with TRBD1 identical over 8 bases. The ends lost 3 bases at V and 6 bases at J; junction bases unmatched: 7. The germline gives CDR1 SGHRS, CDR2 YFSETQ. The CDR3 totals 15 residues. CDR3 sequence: CASSYGQGPDEKLFF. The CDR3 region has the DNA TGCGCCAGCAGCTACGGACAGGGTCCGGATGAAAAACTGTTTTTT.

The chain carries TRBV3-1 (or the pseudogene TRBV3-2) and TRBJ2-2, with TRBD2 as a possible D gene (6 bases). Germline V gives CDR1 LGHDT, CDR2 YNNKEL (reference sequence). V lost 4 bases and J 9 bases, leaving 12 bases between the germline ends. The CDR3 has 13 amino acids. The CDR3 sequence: CASSLFGGRELFF. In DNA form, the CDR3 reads TGTGCCAGCAGCCTTTTCGGAGGGAGGGAGCTGTTTTTT.

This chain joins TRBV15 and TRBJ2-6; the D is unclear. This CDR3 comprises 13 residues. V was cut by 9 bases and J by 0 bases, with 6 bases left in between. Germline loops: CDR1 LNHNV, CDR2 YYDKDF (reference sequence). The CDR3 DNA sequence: TGTGCCACGAGCGTCTCTGGGGCCAACGTCCTGACTTTC. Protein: CATSVSGANVLTF.

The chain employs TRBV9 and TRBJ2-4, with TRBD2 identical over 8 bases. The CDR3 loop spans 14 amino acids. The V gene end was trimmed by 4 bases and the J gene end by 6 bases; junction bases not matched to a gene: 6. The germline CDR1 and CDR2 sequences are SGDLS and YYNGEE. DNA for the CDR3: TGTGCCAGCAGCTTGCGGGGGGACCCAAACATTCAGTACTTC. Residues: CASSLRGDPNIQYF.

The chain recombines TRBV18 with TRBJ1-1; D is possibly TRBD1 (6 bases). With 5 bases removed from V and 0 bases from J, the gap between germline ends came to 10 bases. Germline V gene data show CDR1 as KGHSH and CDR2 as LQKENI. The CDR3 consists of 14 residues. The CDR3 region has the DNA TGTGCCAGCTCAGCGGACAGAATGAACACTGAAGCTTTCTTT. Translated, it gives CASSADRMNTEAFF.

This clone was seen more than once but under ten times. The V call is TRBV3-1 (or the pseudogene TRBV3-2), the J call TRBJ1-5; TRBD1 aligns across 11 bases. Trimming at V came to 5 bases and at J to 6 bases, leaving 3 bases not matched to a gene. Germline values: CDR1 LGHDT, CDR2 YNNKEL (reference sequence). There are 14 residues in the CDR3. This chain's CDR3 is CASSVGQGGQPQHF. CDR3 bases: TGTGCCAGCAGCGTGGGACAGGGGGGTCAGCCCCAGCATTTT.

The CDR3 region is CSHGGVGGIEQYF. The CDR3 DNA sequence: TGCAGCCACGGGGGAGTGGGGGGCATCGAGCAGTACTTC. The genes are TRBV29-1 and TRBJ2-7; D is perhaps TRBD1 or TRBD2 (6 bases each). This CDR3 is 13 amino acids long. The V gene lost 8 bases and the J gene lost 6 bases, with 20 bases spanning the gap. The germline V gene has CDR1 SQVTM and CDR2 ANQGSEA.

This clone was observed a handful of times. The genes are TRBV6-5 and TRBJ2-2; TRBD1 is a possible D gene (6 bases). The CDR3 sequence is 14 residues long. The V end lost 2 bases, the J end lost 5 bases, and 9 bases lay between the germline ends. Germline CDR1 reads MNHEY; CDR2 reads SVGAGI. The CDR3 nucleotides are TGTGCCAGCAGTTACGGGACACTAACCGGGGAGCTGTTTTTT. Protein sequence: CASSYGTLTGELFF.

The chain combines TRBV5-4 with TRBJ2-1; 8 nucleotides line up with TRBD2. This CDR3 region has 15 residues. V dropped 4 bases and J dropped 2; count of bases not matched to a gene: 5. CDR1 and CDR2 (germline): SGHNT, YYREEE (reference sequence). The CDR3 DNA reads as TGTGCCAGCAGCCATAGCGGGGCCACCTACAATGAGCAGTTCTTC. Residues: CASSHSGATYNEQFF.

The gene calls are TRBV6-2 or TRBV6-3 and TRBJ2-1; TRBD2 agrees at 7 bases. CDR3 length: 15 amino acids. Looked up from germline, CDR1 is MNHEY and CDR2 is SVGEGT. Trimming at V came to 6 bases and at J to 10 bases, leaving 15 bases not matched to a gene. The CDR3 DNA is TGTGCCAGCAGCCGTTCCGGGACTACATTACGGGAGCAGTTCTTC. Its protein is CASSRSGTTLREQFF.

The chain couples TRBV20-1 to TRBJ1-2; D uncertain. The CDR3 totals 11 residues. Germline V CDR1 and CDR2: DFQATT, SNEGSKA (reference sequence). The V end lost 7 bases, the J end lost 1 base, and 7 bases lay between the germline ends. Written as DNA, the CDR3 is TGCAGTGTCGAACTTAACTATGGCTACACCTTC. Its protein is CSVELNYGYTF.

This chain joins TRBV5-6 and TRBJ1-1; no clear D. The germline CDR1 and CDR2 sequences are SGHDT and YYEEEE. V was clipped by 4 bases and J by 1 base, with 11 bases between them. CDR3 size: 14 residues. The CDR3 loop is CASSLARWNTEAFF. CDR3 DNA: TGTGCCAGCAGCCTGGCCCGATGGAACACTGAAGCTTTCTTT. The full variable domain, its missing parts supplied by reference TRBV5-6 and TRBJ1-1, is DAGVTQSPTHLIKTRGQQVTLRCSPKSGHDTVSWYQQALGQGPQFIFQYYEEEERQRGNFPDRFSGHQFPNYSSELNVNALLLGDSALYLCASSLARWNTEAFFGQGTRLTVV.

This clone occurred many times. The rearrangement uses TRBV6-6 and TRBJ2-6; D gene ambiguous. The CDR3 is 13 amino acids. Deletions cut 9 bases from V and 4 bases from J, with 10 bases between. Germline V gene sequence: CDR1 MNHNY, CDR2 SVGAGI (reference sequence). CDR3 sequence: CASLRGGANVLTF. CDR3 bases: TGTGCCAGTTTACGTGGAGGGGCCAACGTCCTGACTTTC.

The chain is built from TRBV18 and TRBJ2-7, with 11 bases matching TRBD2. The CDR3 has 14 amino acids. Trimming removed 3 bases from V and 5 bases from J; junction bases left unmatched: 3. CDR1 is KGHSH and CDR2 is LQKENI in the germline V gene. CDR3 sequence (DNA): TGTGCCAGCTCACCGCCGGGACTAGCGGACGAGCAGTACTTC. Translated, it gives CASSPPGLADEQYF.